This T cell receptor (beta chain) was documented in a study of blood T cell repertoires in COVID-19. CDR1 KGHSH and CDR2 LQKENI come from the germline V gene. J lost 5 bases, V lost 0 bases, and 12 bases had no gene match. The CDR3 is 17 residues long. As originally analysed: Amplification from reference gene primers served as the basis for estimated nucleated cell counts. Clones were read by immunoSEQ multiplex PCR, and TCRdb kept only the in-frame ones, dropping some. That table gives V, J and clone size, and the DNA gave D and trimming. The profile covers about 240,000 clones, with around 86% appearing a single time and 5.5% to 9% taken by the ten largest.

The V gene is TRBV18, the J gene TRBJ2-7, with TRBD1 identical over 8 bases. The TCR sequence derives from a woman in her seventies with active or convalescent COVID-19. Sequenced material: peripheral blood. Written as DNA, the CDR3 is TGTGCCAGCTCACCACCGAGGAGGACAGGGTTTTTCAACGAGCAGTACTTC. Translating it yields CASSPPRRTGFFNEQYF.